This T cell receptor (beta chain) was recorded in a study of blood T cell repertoires in COVID-19. Study at large: The cDNA or gDNA used as material had been derived from T cells, B-cell-depleted T cells, or PBMCs.

The assay was immunoSEQ multiplex PCR, and TCRdb's table has in-frame clones only and misses some. The sample shows tens of thousands of clones, around 78% of them seen only once. Sample: peripheral blood. This clonotype originated in a human donor in a cohort sampled during active COVID-19.

In DNA, the CDR3 is TGTGCCTGGGATATAGGGGGCGGAGGGCTCAATCAGCCCCAGCATTTT. It is translated as CAWDIGGGGLNQPQHF. The chain couples TRBV30 to TRBJ1-5; 7 positions agree with TRBD1. Germline V gene sequence: CDR1 GTSNPN, CDR2 SVGIG (reference sequence). V shed 5 bases and J 3 bases; nucleotides not matched to a gene: 13. The CDR3 loop spans 16 amino acids.